Following are 24 T cell receptor beta chains from one sample sequenced in a study of cytomegalovirus exposure and HLA in healthy donors. Vbeta (60) and Jbeta (13) primers were used in the PCR. Profiling relied on immunoSEQ multiplex PCR, and the TCRdb table lists in-frame clones only, not all of them. The sample includes more than 100,000 clones, around 78% of them seen just once. Sequencing was done on a sample of PBMCs. The receptor set was obtained from a woman younger than 45 in good health and CMV-seropositive.

The V call is TRBV2, the J call TRBJ1-6; 7 positions match TRBD1. Looked up from germline, CDR1 is SNHLY and CDR2 is FYNNEI. The CDR3 length is 15 residues. J lost 7 bases, V lost 5 bases, and 8 bases had no gene match. The CDR3 loop is CASSSQQGSNSPLHF. CDR3 DNA sequence: TGTGCCAGCAGTTCACAACAGGGGAGCAATTCACCCCTCCACTTT.

The V and J genes are TRBV6-5 and TRBJ2-4, with 7 nucleotides matching TRBD1. V dropped 5 bases and J dropped 6; count of bases not matched to a gene: 7. The CDR3 covers 14 residues. Germline V CDR1 and CDR2: MNHEY, SVGAGI. The CDR3 DNA reads as TGTGCCAGCAGTCGACGGGACAGTTTAAACATTCAGTACTTC. It translates to CASSRRDSLNIQYF.

The rearrangement uses TRBV7-2 and TRBJ1-5; 8 bases line up with TRBD1. After removal of 5 bases from V and 11 bases from J, the junction contained 11 bases not matched to a gene. CDR1 is SGHTA and CDR2 is FQGNSA in the germline V gene. The CDR3 length is 14 residues. The CDR3 coding sequence is TGTGCCAGCAGCCTGACAGGGGTTATGCAGGCCCAGCATTTT. Amino acids: CASSLTGVMQAQHF.

The CDR3 here is CASRPPGDSYGYTF. The CDR3 region has the DNA TGTGCCAGCAGGCCCCCCGGGGACTCCTATGGCTACACCTTC. The chain joins TRBV6-6 to TRBJ1-2; TRBD1 might be the D (5 bases). Between the trimmed V and J ends, which lost 6 bases and 4 bases, there was a span of 15 bases. Germline V lookup: CDR1 MNHNY, CDR2 SVGAGI (reference sequence). This CDR3 is built from 14 residues.

CDR3: CASSFAGRPSGGAYTQYF. CDR3 DNA sequence: TGTGCCAGCAGCTTCGCAGGCCGGCCTAGCGGGGGGGCATATACGCAGTATTTT. The rearrangement links TRBV7-2 to TRBJ2-3; 12 bases line up with TRBD2. J lost 7 bases, V lost 3 bases, and 14 bases had no gene match. The CDR3 is 18 residues long. Germline CDR1 is SGHTA and CDR2 is FQGNSA.

The chain uses TRBV13 and TRBJ2-5; 12 bases match TRBD2. V trimming: 5 bases; J trimming: 4 bases; junction bases outside the gene matches: 5. The CDR3 is 15 residues long. CDR1 is PRHDT and CDR2 is FYEKMQ in the germline V gene (reference sequence). In nucleotides, the CDR3 is TGTGCCAGCAGCAGGACTAGCGGGGCCCCAGAGACCCAGTACTTC. Protein product: CASSRTSGAPETQYF.

The chain carries TRBV9 and TRBJ2-2; 9 positions agree with TRBD2. The CDR3 is made up of 18 amino acids. From germline, CDR1 is SGDLS and CDR2 YYNGEE. Losses at the gene ends were 0 bases for V and 3 bases for J; bases not matched to a gene: 9. This CDR3 is CASSVGFAGGPYTGELFF. In DNA form, the CDR3 reads TGTGCCAGCAGCGTAGGTTTTGCGGGGGGGCCGTACACCGGGGAGCTGTTTTTT.

The chain is built from TRBV5-1 and TRBJ1-6; possible D gene TRBD1, 5 bases. This CDR3 contains 14 residues. Per the germline V gene, CDR1 is SGHRS and CDR2 is YFSETQ. Between the trimmed V and J ends, which lost 5 bases and 8 bases, there was a span of 14 bases. CDR3 protein: CASRPAGTDSPLHF. CDR3 bases: TGCGCCAGCAGGCCTGCGGGGACGGATTCACCCCTCCACTTT.

The CDR3 loop reads CASSYTGAQETQYF. In nucleotides, the CDR3 is TGTGCCAGCTCATACACAGGGGCGCAAGAGACCCAGTACTTC. The chain carries TRBV5-6 and TRBJ2-5, with TRBD1 identical over 7 bases. This CDR3 has 14 amino acids. CDR1 is SGHDT and CDR2 is YYEEEE in the germline V gene. The V and J ends lost 7 bases and 2 bases, in that order; junction bases with no gene match: 8.

This clone came up once. The chain employs TRBV2 and TRBJ2-7; 11 nucleotides match TRBD1. With 8 bases clipped from V and 1 base from J, the junction kept 1 base outside the gene matches. This CDR3 is built from 13 residues. Per germline, CDR1 SNHLY and CDR2 FYNNEI. The CDR3 loop is CASGTGGSYEQYF. The CDR3, as DNA: TGTGCCAGCGGGACAGGGGGATCCTACGAGCAGTACTTC.

V and J are TRBV7-9 and TRBJ1-1; 7 positions match TRBD1. This CDR3 is built from 15 residues. From germline, CDR1 is SEHNR and CDR2 FQNEAQ (reference sequence). J was trimmed by 5 bases and V by 5 bases; bases with no gene match: 11. The CDR3 here is CASSTLTGIGTEAFF. CDR3 DNA: TGTGCCAGCAGCACCCTGACAGGGATCGGTACTGAAGCTTTCTTT.

This chain uses TRBV5-3 with TRBJ2-1, with a weak D call TRBD1 (5 bases). TRBV5-3 is classed as an ORF, of uncertain function. V was cut by 4 bases and J by 15 bases, with 20 bases left in between. This CDR3 has 13 amino acids. The CDR3 loop is CARSRKSREPPFF. The CDR3 DNA sequence: TGTGCCAGAAGCCGGAAGTCCAGGGAACCCCCGTTCTTC.

The chain combines TRBV4-3 with TRBJ1-6, with 9 bases matching TRBD1. Germline CDR1 and CDR2: LGHNA and YSLEER. This CDR3 comprises 18 residues. J was trimmed by 2 bases and V by 4 bases; bases with no gene match: 9. The CDR3, as DNA: TGCGCCAGCAGCCGAGTCGGACAGGGGCGGACCTATAATTCACCCCTCCACTTT. Residues: CASSRVGQGRTYNSPLHF.

This chain uses TRBV5-6 with TRBJ2-5, with TRBD2 matching 9 bases. Losses at the gene ends were 4 bases for V and 1 base for J; bases not matched to a gene: 14. CDR1 SGHDT and CDR2 YYEEEE come from the germline V gene. The length of the CDR3 is 18 residues. This chain's CDR3 is CASSPGRGLAGTQETQYF. CDR3 coding DNA: TGTGCCAGCAGCCCAGGACGGGGGCTAGCGGGGACCCAAGAGACCCAGTACTTC.

This sequence joins TRBV6-1 and TRBJ1-2, with 9 bases identical to TRBD1. The length of the CDR3 is 13 residues. With 5 bases clipped from V and 6 bases from J, the junction kept 4 bases outside the gene matches. Germline V gene lookup returns CDR1 MNHNS and CDR2 SASEGT. CDR3 in DNA: TGTGCCAGCAGTTGGGACAGGGTAGATGGCTACACCTTC. This sequence encodes CASSWDRVDGYTF.

The V and J genes are TRBV15 and TRBJ2-1; D gene unclear. Trimming left V 0 bases short and J 3 bases short, with 9 bases between. This CDR3 region has 15 residues. The germline V gene encodes CDR1 LNHNV and CDR2 YYDKDF (reference sequence). CDR3 in amino acids: CATSRDWNSYNEQFF. As DNA, the CDR3 is TGTGCCACCAGCAGAGACTGGAACAGCTACAATGAGCAGTTCTTC. The whole variable domain, filled in from reference TRBV15 and TRBJ2-1, reads DAMVIQNPRYQVTQFGKPVTLSCSQTLNHNVMYWYQQKSSQAPKLLFHYYDKDFNNEADTPDNFQSRRPNTSFCFLDIRSPGLGDTAMYLCATSRDWNSYNEQFFGPGTRLTVL.

This chain links TRBV30 with TRBJ2-5; D perhaps matches TRBD1 (6 bases). V was trimmed by 5 bases and J by 9 bases, leaving 19 bases between them. Per germline, CDR1 GTSNPN and CDR2 SVGIG (reference sequence). This CDR3 spans 13 amino acids. CDR3 DNA: TGTGCCTGGGAGGGACACAGGGAAGGGGCCCAGTACTTC. Its protein product is CAWEGHREGAQYF. Together with reference TRBV30 and TRBJ2-5, the CDR3 gives the full variable domain: SQTIHQWPATLVQPVGSPLSLECTVEGTSNPNLYWYRQAAGRGLQLLFYSVGIGQISSEVPQNLSASRPQDRQFILSSKKLLLSDSGFYLCAWEGHREGAQYFGPGTRLLVL.

This chain joins TRBV25-1 and TRBJ2-7; D gene uncertain. The CDR3 has 13 residues. The germline V gene has CDR1 MGHDK and CDR2 SYGVNS. V was shortened by 2 bases and J by 0 bases, with 5 bases between the two germline ends. The CDR3 protein is CASSELPSYEQYF. In DNA form, the CDR3 reads TGTGCCAGCAGTGAACTCCCCTCCTACGAGCAGTACTTC.

This clone came up once. This rearrangement joins TRBV30 to TRBJ1-6; D is undetermined. The V end lost 2 bases, the J end lost 9 bases, and 8 bases lay between the germline ends. The length of the CDR3 is 12 residues. Germline V CDR1 and CDR2: GTSNPN, SVGIG (reference sequence). Written as DNA, the CDR3 is TGTGCCTGGAGTTACTCCCCTTCACCCCTCCACTTT. It yields the protein CAWSYSPSPLHF.

This clone was found a few times. The CDR3 nucleotides are TGTGCCAGCAGCAACGGGGTATACAATGAGCAGTTCTTC. The encoded protein is CASSNGVYNEQFF. The chain uses TRBV5-6 and TRBJ2-1; D possibly corresponds to TRBD2 (5 bases). CDR3 length: 13 amino acids. In germline, CDR1 is SGHDT, CDR2 YYEEEE. Trimming shortened V by 4 bases and J by 4 bases, and 9 bases separated the two germline ends. Combining the CDR3 with reference TRBV5-6 and TRBJ2-1 gives the whole variable domain DAGVTQSPTHLIKTRGQQVTLRCSPKSGHDTVSWYQQALGQGPQFIFQYYEEEERQRGNFPDRFSGHQFPNYSSELNVNALLLGDSALYLCASSNGVYNEQFFGPGTRLTVL.

The chain couples TRBV28 to TRBJ2-3; the D is unclear. The CDR3 spans 15 residues. CDR1 is MDHEN and CDR2 is SYDVKM in the germline V gene. Trimming removed 3 bases from V and 0 bases from J, with 10 bases in between. CDR3 region: CASSLYPTSTDTQYF. The CDR3 coding sequence is TGTGCCAGCAGTTTGTATCCCACTAGCACAGATACGCAGTATTTT. Together with reference TRBV28 and TRBJ2-3, the CDR3 gives the full variable domain: DVKVTQSSRYLVKRTGEKVFLECVQDMDHENMFWYRQDPGLGLRLIYFSYDVKMKEKGDIPEGYSVSREKKERFSLILESASTNQTSMYLCASSLYPTSTDTQYFGPGTRLTVL.

This clone appeared a few times. This chain connects TRBV27 to TRBJ2-7, with D perhaps matching TRBD1 (6 bases). Germline V gives CDR1 MNHEY, CDR2 SMNVEV (reference sequence). CDR3 length equals 14 residues. Trimming cost V 6 bases and J 2 bases, with 14 bases left between them. CDR3 protein: CASSPTGTPYEQYF. The CDR3, as DNA: TGTGCCAGCAGCCCTACCGGGACACCCTACGAGCAGTACTTC.

Note on this clone: One end of the junction does not line up with germline, which may come from a read error. The V and J genes are TRBV30 and TRBJ2-7, with D hard to call. In germline, CDR1 is GTSNPN, CDR2 SVGIG (reference sequence). This CDR3 comprises 13 residues. The CDR3 region has the DNA TGTGCCTGGAGTGGGAATCTCGACACAGAAGTGGACTTC. Its protein product is CAWSGNLDTEVDF.

This chain connects TRBV11-2 to TRBJ2-1; 10 bases line up with TRBD2. The germline V gene has CDR1 SGHAT and CDR2 FQNNGV. V shed 2 bases and J 10 bases; nucleotides not matched to a gene: 5. The CDR3 loop spans 14 amino acids. This chain's CDR3 is CASSLSGGAGEQFF. CDR3 DNA sequence: TGTGCCAGCAGCTTAAGCGGGGGGGCAGGGGAGCAGTTCTTC.